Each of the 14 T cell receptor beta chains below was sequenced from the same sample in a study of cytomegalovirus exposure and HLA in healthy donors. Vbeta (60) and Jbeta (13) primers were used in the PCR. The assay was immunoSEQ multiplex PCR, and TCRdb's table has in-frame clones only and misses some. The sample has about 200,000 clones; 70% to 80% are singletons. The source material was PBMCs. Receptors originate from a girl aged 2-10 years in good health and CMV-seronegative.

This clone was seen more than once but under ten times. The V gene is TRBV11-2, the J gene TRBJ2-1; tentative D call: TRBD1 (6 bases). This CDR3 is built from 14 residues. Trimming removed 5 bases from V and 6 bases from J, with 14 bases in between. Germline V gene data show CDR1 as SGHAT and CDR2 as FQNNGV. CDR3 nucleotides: TGTGCCAGCAGCACGTCTACAGGGCCCAATGAGCAGTTCTTC. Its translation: CASSTSTGPNEQFF.

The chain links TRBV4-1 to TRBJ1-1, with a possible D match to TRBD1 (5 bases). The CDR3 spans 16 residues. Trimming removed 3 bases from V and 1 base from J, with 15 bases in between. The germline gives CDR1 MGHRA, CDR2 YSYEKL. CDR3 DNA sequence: TGCGCCAGCAGCCACGCACCAGGGCGACCGAACACTGAAGCTTTCTTT. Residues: CASSHAPGRPNTEAFF.

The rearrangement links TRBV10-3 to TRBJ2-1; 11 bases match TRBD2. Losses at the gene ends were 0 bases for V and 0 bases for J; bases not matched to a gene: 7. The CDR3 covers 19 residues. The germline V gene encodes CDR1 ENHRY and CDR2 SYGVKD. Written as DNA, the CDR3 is TGTGCCATCAGTGAGTCCCTAGCGGGAGGTCCCCCCTCCTACAATGAGCAGTTCTTC. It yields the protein CAISESLAGGPPSYNEQFF.

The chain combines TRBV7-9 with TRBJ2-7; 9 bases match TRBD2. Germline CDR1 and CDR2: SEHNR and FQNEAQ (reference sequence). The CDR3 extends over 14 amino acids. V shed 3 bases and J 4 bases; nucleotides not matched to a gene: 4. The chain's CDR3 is CASSFDAGGYEQYF. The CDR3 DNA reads TGTGCCAGCAGCTTTGACGCGGGAGGGTACGAGCAGTACTTC. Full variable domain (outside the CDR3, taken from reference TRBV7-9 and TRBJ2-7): DTGVSQNPRHKITKRGQNVTFRCDPISEHNRLYWYRQTLGQGPEFLTYFQNEAQLEKSRLLSDRFSAERPKGSFSTLEIQRTEQGDSAMYLCASSFDAGGYEQYFGPGTRLTVT.

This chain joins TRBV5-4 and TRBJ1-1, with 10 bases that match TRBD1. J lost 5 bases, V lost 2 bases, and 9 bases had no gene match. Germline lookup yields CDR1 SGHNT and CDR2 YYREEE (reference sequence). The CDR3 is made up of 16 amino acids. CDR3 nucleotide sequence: TGTGCCAGCAGCTTTGGTTATGTGGACAGGGGGACTGAAGCTTTCTTT. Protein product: CASSFGYVDRGTEAFF.

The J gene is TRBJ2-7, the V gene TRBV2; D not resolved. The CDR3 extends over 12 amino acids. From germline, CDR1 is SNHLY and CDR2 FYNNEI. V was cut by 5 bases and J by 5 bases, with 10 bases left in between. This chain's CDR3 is CASSRSADEQYF. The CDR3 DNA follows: TGTGCCAGCAGTCGGAGCGCTGACGAGCAGTACTTC.

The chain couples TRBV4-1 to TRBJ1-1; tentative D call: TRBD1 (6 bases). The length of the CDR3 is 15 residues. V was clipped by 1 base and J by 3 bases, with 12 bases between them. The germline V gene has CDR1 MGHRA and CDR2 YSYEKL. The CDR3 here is CASSQAQGSDTEAFF. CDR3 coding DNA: TGCGCCAGCAGCCAAGCACAGGGATCGGACACTGAAGCTTTCTTT.

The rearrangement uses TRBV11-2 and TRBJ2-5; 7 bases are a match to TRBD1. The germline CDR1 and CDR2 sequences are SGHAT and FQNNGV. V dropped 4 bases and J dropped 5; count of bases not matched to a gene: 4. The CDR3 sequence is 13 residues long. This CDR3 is CASSWTGGETQYF. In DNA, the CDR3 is TGTGCCAGCAGCTGGACAGGAGGCGAGACCCAGTACTTC.

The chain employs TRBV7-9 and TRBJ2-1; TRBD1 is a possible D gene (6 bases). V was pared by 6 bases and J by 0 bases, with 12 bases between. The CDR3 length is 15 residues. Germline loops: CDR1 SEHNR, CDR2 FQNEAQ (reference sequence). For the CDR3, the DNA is TGTGCCAGCAGGGATACAGGGAGCTCCTACAATGAGCAGTTCTTC. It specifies CASRDTGSSYNEQFF.

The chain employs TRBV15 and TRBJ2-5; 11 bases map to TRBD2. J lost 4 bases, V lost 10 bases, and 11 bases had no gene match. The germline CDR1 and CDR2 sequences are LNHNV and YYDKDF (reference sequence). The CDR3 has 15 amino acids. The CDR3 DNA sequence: TGTGCCATCGCACCGGGTGGACTAGCGGGAGAGACCCAGTACTTC. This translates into CAIAPGGLAGETQYF.

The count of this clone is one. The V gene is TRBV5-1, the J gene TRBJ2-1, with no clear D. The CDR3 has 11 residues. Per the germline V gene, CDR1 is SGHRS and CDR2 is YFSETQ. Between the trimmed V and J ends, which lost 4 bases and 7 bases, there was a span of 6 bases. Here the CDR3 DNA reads TGCGCCAGCAGCGTGCGGAATGAGCAGTTCTTC. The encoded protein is CASSVRNEQFF.

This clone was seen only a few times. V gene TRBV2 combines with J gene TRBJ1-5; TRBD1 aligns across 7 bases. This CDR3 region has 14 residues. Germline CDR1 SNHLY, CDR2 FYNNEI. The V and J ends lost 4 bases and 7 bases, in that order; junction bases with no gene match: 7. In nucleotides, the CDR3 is TGTGCCAGCAGTGGACAGGGATCATTGCAGCCCCAGCATTTT. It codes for CASSGQGSLQPQHF.

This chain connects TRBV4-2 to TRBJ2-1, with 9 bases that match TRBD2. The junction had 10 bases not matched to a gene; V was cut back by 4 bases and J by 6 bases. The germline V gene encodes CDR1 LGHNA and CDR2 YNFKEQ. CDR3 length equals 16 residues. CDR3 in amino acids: CASSRPGTSSPNEQFF. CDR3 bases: TGTGCCAGCAGCCGACCAGGGACTAGCTCCCCCAATGAGCAGTTCTTC.

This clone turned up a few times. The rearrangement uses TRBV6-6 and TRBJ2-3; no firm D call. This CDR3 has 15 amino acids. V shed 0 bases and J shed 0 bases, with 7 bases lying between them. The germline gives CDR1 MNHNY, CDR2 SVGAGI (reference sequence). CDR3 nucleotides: TGTGCCAGCAGTTACTCTCCCTCTAGCACAGATACGCAGTATTTT. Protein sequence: CASSYSPSSTDTQYF.